The 2 T cell receptor beta chains listed next were all sequenced from one sample in a study of control samples from healthy donors and cancer patients. Clones were read by immunoSEQ multiplex PCR, and TCRdb kept only the in-frame ones, dropping some. The sample comprises 99,000 or so clones, 80% to 90% of which are singletons, and roughly an eighth rests with the top ten. Sequenced sample: blood. The receptors stem from a woman between 45 and 60 years old in good health.

The J gene is TRBJ1-2, the V gene TRBV7-2; TRBD1 matches 8 bases. Trimming cost V 5 bases and J 1 base; bases outside gene matches: 3. This CDR3 contains 14 residues. Germline V gene lookup returns CDR1 SGHTA and CDR2 FQGNSA. The CDR3 nucleotides read TGTGCCAGCAGCCAAGGACAGGGTAACTATGGCTACACCTTC. Amino acid sequence: CASSQGQGNYGYTF.

The chain carries TRBV6-6 and TRBJ1-1; no reliable D call. Germline V lookup: CDR1 MNHNY, CDR2 SVGAGI (reference sequence). V was cut by 6 bases and J by 10 bases, with 15 bases left in between. The CDR3 length is 12 residues. The CDR3 here is CASSPGLPGAFF. The CDR3 DNA follows: TGTGCCAGCAGCCCGGGGTTGCCGGGAGCTTTCTTT.